One TCR beta chain is described in this entry. A much larger clonotype is one base distant, so this may be a read error. Repertoires were generated with immunoSEQ multiplex PCR, while TCRdb's copy carries only in-frame clones and drops some. The table lists hundreds of thousands of clones, around 77% of them singletons. This sample is part of a study of shared clonotypes between healthy human individuals. With 3 bases removed from V and 0 bases from J, the gap between germline ends came to 12 bases. There are 15 residues in the CDR3. The germline V gene has CDR1 LGHNA and CDR2 YNFKEQ. Specimen: PBMCs. The source of this sequence is a woman in her thirties or forties in good health. Some clones in this sample may be carry-over from other donors' samples. V usage is TRBV4-2 and J usage is TRBJ2-7; D gene unclear. The CDR3 loop is CASSHLKASSYEQYF. The CDR3 nucleotides are TGTGCCAGCAGCCACCTAAAGGCTAGCTCCTACGAGCAGTACTTC.